Each of the 12 T cell receptor beta chains below was sequenced from the same sample in a study of beta chain features in type 1 diabetes. Expressed TCRB transcripts got sequenced, as all isolated RNA was reverse transcribed. Repertoires were generated with immunoSEQ multiplex PCR, while TCRdb's copy carries only in-frame clones and drops some. The data show about 250,000 clones, 13% to 15% seen once. The specimen was naive CD4+ T cells from blood. Source of these receptors: a woman aged 40-49 years in good health.

The gene calls are TRBV5-1 and TRBJ1-4, with D hard to call. The CDR3 runs 16 residues. Between the trimmed V and J ends, which lost 5 bases and 0 bases, there was a span of 14 bases. The germline V gene has CDR1 SGHRS and CDR2 YFSETQ. This chain's CDR3 is CASSASGSTTNEKLFF. DNA of the CDR3: TGCGCCAGCAGTGCCAGCGGATCCACAACTAATGAAAAACTGTTTTTT.

This clone was counted only a few times. For the CDR3, the DNA is TGTGCCAGCTCACGCGCATCAGGGCTTGGGGCCAACGTCCTGACTTTC. Its translation: CASSRASGLGANVLTF. The chain is built from TRBV18 and TRBJ2-6, with TRBD1 as a possible D gene (5 bases). The V gene lost 4 bases and the J gene lost 3 bases, with 13 bases spanning the gap. Germline V gene sequence: CDR1 KGHSH, CDR2 LQKENI. CDR3 size: 16 residues. Full variable domain (missing parts from reference TRBV18 and TRBJ2-6): NAGVMQNPRHLVRRRGQEARLRCSPMKGHSHVYWYRQLPEEGLKFMVYLQKENIIDESGMPKERFSAEFPKEGPSILRIQQVVRGDSAAYFCASSRASGLGANVLTFGAGSRLTVL.

In its sample, this clone was seen a few times. This CDR3 is also generated by other DNA sequences in the sample. The V and J genes are TRBV4-3 and TRBJ2-7, with TRBD1 identical over 7 bases. The CDR3 has 14 residues. The V segment lost 1 base and the J segment 2 bases; nucleotides outside the gene matches: 2. CDR1 and CDR2 (germline): LGHNA, YSLEER. The CDR3 sequence is CASSQGDRAYEQYF. For the CDR3, the DNA is TGCGCCAGCAGCCAAGGAGACAGGGCCTACGAGCAGTACTTC.

The chain joins TRBV11-1 to TRBJ1-2; TRBD1 agrees at 10 bases. The CDR3 consists of 12 residues. V lost 5 bases, J lost 12 bases, and 6 bases stayed unmatched. Germline V gene lookup returns CDR1 SGHAT and CDR2 FQDESV (reference sequence). The DNA for the CDR3 is TGTGCCAGCAGCACAACCGGGACAGGGGACACCTTC. Residues: CASSTTGTGDTF.

This chain joins TRBV9 and TRBJ2-1; TRBD1 might be the D (6 bases). V was shortened by 4 bases and J by 0 bases, with 14 bases between the two germline ends. Germline-derived CDR1 and CDR2 are SGDLS and YYNGEE. The CDR3 runs to 16 residues. CDR3 region: CASSRARDTSYNEQFF. DNA of the CDR3: TGTGCCAGCAGCCGCGCCCGGGACACCTCCTACAATGAGCAGTTCTTC.

The V gene is TRBV4-2, the J gene TRBJ1-1; 9 nucleotides match TRBD1. The germline V gene encodes CDR1 LGHNA and CDR2 YNFKEQ. Trimming cost V 5 bases and J 11 bases; bases outside gene matches: 9. The CDR3 has 13 amino acids. The CDR3 DNA is TGTGCCAGCAGCACCGGGACAGGGAAGTATGCTTTCTTT. Encoded protein: CASSTGTGKYAFF.

This clone was detected a few times. This chain connects TRBV19 to TRBJ2-3, with 9 positions matching TRBD1. Losses at the gene ends were 8 bases for V and 2 bases for J; bases not matched to a gene: 5. This CDR3 spans 14 amino acids. Germline lookup yields CDR1 LNHDA and CDR2 SQIVND (reference sequence). The CDR3 DNA reads as TGTGCCAGTGGGGGACAGGGCGCCACAGATACGCAGTATTTT. This sequence encodes CASGGQGATDTQYF.

The table lists this clone with a few counts. This chain uses TRBV18 with TRBJ2-7; D is unresolved. This CDR3 has 12 amino acids. The V gene lost 6 bases and the J gene lost 4 bases, with 10 bases spanning the gap. The germline V gene encodes CDR1 KGHSH and CDR2 LQKENI. CDR3 nucleotides: TGTGCCAGCTCTCCATTAGAGTACGAGCAGTACTTC. Its translation is CASSPLEYEQYF.

The rearrangement uses TRBV6-5 and TRBJ2-5, with a tentative D call TRBD2 (7 bases). V was shortened by 8 bases and J by 5 bases, with 15 bases between the two germline ends. Per the germline V gene, CDR1 is MNHEY and CDR2 is SVGAGI. The CDR3 loop spans 13 amino acids. CDR3 nucleotide sequence: TGTGCCAGCCGCCTCGGGGGGCCGGAGACCCAGTACTTC. Its protein product is CASRLGGPETQYF.

The chain carries TRBV9 and TRBJ2-3; 13 bases are a match to TRBD2. CDR3 length: 16 amino acids. V lost 4 bases and J lost 1; bases outside the gene matches: 3. CDR1 is SGDLS and CDR2 is YYNGEE in the germline V gene. In DNA form, the CDR3 reads TGTGCCAGCAGCCCAGGACTAGCGGGGGGCACAGATACGCAGTATTTT. Its protein product is CASSPGLAGGTDTQYF.

The chain has TRBV27 and TRBJ1-5, with D maybe TRBD1 (6 bases). The CDR3 loop spans 15 amino acids. Per germline, CDR1 MNHEY and CDR2 SMNVEV (reference sequence). Trimming pared 6 bases from V and 6 bases from J, leaving 18 bases between. As DNA, the CDR3 is TGTGCCAGCAGCCCTGGCGAATCAGGGGTTCAGCCCCAGCATTTT. It codes for CASSPGESGVQPQHF.

A few counts support this clone. This chain uses TRBV7-8 with TRBJ2-5; no clear D gene. Germline values: CDR1 SGHVS, CDR2 FQNEAQ. V shed 5 bases and J shed 2 bases, with 9 bases lying between them. There are 13 residues in the CDR3. CDR3 in amino acids: CASSTVRQETQYF. The CDR3 DNA reads as TGTGCCAGCAGCACAGTAAGACAAGAGACCCAGTACTTC.